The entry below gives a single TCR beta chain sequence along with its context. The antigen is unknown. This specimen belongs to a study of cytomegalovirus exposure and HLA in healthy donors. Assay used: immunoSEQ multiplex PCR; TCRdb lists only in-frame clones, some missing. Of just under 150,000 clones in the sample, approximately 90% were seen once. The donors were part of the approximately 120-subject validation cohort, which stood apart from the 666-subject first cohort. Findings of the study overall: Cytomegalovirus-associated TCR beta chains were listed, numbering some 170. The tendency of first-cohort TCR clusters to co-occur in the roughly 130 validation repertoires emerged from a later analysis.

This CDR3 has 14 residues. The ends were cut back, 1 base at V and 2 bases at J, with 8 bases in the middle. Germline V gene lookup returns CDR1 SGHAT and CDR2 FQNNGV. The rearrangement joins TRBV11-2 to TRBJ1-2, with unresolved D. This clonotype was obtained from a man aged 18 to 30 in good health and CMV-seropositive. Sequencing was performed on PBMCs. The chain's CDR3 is CASSLGQVNYGYTF. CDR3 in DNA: TGTGCCAGCAGCTTAGGGCAAGTAAACTATGGCTACACCTTC.